This is a list of T cell receptor beta chains from one sample in a study of blood T cell repertoires in COVID-19. Assay: immunoSEQ multiplex PCR; the TCRdb copy retains only in-frame clones and omits some. The data show about 440,000 clones, 87% seen once. The sample consisted of PBMCs or T cells enriched from blood (not recorded which). The receptors derive from a woman under 30 with acute COVID-19. Each CDR3 is given with its conserved first and last residue. A D gene is named only where the DNA matches it firmly. Expanded clones get a size class; other rows say once, few or many, or leave the size out.

d_call	clone_size	j_call	v_call	cdr3_aa	cdr3_nt
.	.	TRBJ1-4	TRBV5-4	CASSVQGINEKLFF	TGTGCCAGCAGCGTGCAGGGTATTAATGAAAAACTGTTTTTT
.	.	TRBJ2-2	TRBV7-9	CASSQKTGELFF	TGTGCCAGCAGCCAGAAAACCGGGGAGCTGTTTTTT
TRBD2	.	TRBJ2-5	TRBV9	CASTASGGPERETQYF	TGTGCCAGCACGGCTAGCGGGGGGCCCGAGAGGGAGACCCAGTACTTC
TRBD1	.	TRBJ1-5	TRBV3-1/TRBV3-2	CASGRGLSGNQPQHF	TGTGCCAGCGGCAGGGGGCTATCTGGCAATCAGCCCCAGCATTTT
TRBD2	once	TRBJ2-5	TRBV7-2	CASNTGTSFGTQYF	TGTGCCAGCAACACAGGGACTAGCTTTGGGACCCAGTACTTC
TRBD2	.	TRBJ2-1	TRBV6-2/TRBV6-3	CASSYSGLAGAEQFF	TGTGCCAGCAGTTACTCCGGACTAGCGGGAGCTGAGCAGTTCTTC
.	once	TRBJ1-6	TRBV10-1	CASSVSGIGSPLHF	TGCGCCAGCAGTGTTTCAGGAATAGGTTCACCCCTCCACTTT
.	.	TRBJ2-6	TRBV3-1/TRBV3-2	CASSQERGATGANVLTF	TGTGCCAGCAGCCAAGAAAGGGGTGCTACTGGGGCCAACGTCCTGACTTTC
.	.	TRBJ2-3	TRBV29-1	CSPRLEGDTQYF	TGCAGCCCCAGACTAGAGGGGGATACGCAGTATTTT
.	.	TRBJ1-1	TRBV5-1	CASSWEVDTNTEAFF	TGCGCCAGCAGCTGGGAAGTGGACACCAACACTGAAGCTTTCTTT
.	few	TRBJ1-1	TRBV7-2	CASSTGLNTEAFF	TGTGCCAGCAGCACGGGATTGAACACTGAAGCTTTCTTT
TRBD1	few	TRBJ1-6	TRBV28	CASIDRDASPLHF	TGTGCCAGCATTGACAGGGACGCTTCACCCCTCCACTTT
TRBD1	.	TRBJ1-1	TRBV28	CASSLSTGEAFF	TGTGCCAGCAGTTTATCGACAGGGGAAGCTTTCTTT
.	.	TRBJ1-5	TRBV28	CASSTSQGRGNQPQHF	TGTGCCAGCAGCACCTCGCAGGGGCGTGGCAATCAGCCCCAGCATTTT
.	.	TRBJ2-2	TRBV12-5	CASGLGQTNTGELFF	TGTGCTAGTGGTTTGGGACAGACGAACACCGGGGAGCTGTTTTTT
.	.	TRBJ2-7	TRBV7-2	CASRGWSSYEQYF	TGTGCCAGCAGAGGCTGGAGCTCCTACGAGCAGTACTTC
.	.	TRBJ2-1	TRBV9	CASSTGLVNEQFF	TGTGCCAGCAGCACGGGACTTGTCAATGAGCAGTTCTTC
TRBD2	.	TRBJ2-1	TRBV19	CASSIRTSGRARNEQFF	TGTGCCAGTAGTATACGAACTAGCGGGAGGGCGAGGAATGAGCAGTTCTTC